This TCR beta chain was observed in a study of T cell responses to AZD1222 COVID-19 vaccine. Points from the study as a whole: Only a handful of AZD1222 recipients were seropositive at baseline. Unmutated variant regions are reportedly the target of nearly half of TCRs that are spike-specific. Rises in breadth and depth of Spike-specific TCRs came after two AZD1222 doses. Clonal diversity was possibly underestimated, and the donors were mostly white British, with more females.

This clone was found a few times. What it recognizes is unknown. The CDR3 runs 16 residues. Germline CDR1 reads SGHNT; CDR2 reads YENEEA. The V segment lost 0 bases and the J segment 2 bases; nucleotides outside the gene matches: 4. Measured with immunoSEQ multiplex PCR; TCRdb has only the in-frame clones, and not every one. The table has about 120,000 clones, around 81% seen once; the top ten hold approximately 4.6%. Sequencing was performed on peripheral blood, taken on day 0 of AZD1222 vaccination. The chain carries TRBV11-3 and TRBJ2-7, with TRBD1 matching 10 bases. The source of this sequence is an adult in good health. The CDR3 nucleotides read TGTGCCAGCAGCTTAGAAAATGGACAGGGGGCCTACGAGCAGTACTTC. Its protein product is CASSLENGQGAYEQYF. The full variable domain, completed using reference TRBV11-3 and TRBJ2-7, is EAGVVQSPRYKIIEKKQPVAFWCNPISGHNTLYWYLQNLGQGPELLIRYENEEAVDDSQLPKDRFSAERLKGVDSTLKIQPAELGDSAVYLCASSLENGQGAYEQYFGPGTRLTVT.